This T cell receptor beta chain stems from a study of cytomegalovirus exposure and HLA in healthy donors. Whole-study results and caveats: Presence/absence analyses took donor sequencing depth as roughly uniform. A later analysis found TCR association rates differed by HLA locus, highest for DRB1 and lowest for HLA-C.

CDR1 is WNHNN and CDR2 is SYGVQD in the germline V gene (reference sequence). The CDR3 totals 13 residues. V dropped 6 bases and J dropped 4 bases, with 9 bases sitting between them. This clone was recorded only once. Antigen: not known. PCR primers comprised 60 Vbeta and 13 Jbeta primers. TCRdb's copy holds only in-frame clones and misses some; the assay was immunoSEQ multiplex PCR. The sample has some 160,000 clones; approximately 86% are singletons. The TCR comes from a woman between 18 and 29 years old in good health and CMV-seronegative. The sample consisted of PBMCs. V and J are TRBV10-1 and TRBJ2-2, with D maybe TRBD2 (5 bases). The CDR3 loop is CASSVGVTGELFF. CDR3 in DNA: TGCGCCAGCAGCGTCGGGGTCACCGGGGAGCTGTTTTTT.